This T cell receptor (beta chain) was sequenced during a study of T cell responses to AZD1222 COVID-19 vaccine. Study context: Pooled together were second doses at about 4 or about 12 weeks.

In regard to this clone: Antigen specificity is unknown.

General study points: It should be noted that donors were predominantly white British and more often female, and clonal diversity was possibly underestimated.

Repertoires were generated with immunoSEQ multiplex PCR, while TCRdb's copy carries only in-frame clones and drops some. In the table there are around 140,000 clones, approximately 93% of which are singletons. The CDR3 is made up of 16 amino acids. Trimming at V came to 8 bases and at J to 1 base, leaving 13 bases not matched to a gene. Germline loops: CDR1 MRHNA, CDR2 SNTAGT. This specimen consisted of peripheral blood, obtained on day 0 of AZD1222 vaccination. V gene TRBV6-4 combines with J gene TRBJ1-1; TRBD1 matches 7 bases. The clonotype was recovered from an adult in good health. DNA for the CDR3: TGTGCCAGCTTCCGACCCGGCCGACAGGGGAACACTGAAGCTTTCTTT. Its protein product is CASFRPGRQGNTEAFF.